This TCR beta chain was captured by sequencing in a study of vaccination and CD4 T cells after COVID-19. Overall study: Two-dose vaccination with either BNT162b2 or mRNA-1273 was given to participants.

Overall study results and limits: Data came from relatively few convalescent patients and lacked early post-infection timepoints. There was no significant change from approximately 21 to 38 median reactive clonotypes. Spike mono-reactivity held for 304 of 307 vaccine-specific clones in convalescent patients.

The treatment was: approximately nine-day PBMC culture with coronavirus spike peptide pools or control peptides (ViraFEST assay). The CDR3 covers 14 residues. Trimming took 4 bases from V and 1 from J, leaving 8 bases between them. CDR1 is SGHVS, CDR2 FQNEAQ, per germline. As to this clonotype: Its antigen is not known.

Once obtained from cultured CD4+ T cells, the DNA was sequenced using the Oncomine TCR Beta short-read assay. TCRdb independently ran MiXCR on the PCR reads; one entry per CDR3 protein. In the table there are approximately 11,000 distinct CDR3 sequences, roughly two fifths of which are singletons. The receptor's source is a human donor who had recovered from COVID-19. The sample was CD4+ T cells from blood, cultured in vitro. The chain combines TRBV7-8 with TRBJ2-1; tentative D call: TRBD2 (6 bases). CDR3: CASSSGVSYNEQFF. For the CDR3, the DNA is TGTGCCAGCAGCTCGGGGGTTTCCTACAATGAGCAGTTCTTC.